The 20 T cell receptor beta chains given below trace back to one sample, sequenced in a study of beta chain features in type 1 diabetes listed by TCRdb under 2018. Study-wide conclusions, independent of this receptor: A moderate but significant shortening of TCRB CDR3 length was observed in type 1 diabetes patients in all four CD4+ subsets.

Antigens for these TCRs are unknown. The protocol used for the library was the immunoSEQ multiplex PCR assay. The entire amount of isolated RNA was reverse transcribed using the High Capacity cDNA Reverse Transcription Kit, so the sequenced TCRB transcripts were expressed ones. The table comes from immuneACCESS by way of TCRdb, which keeps in-frame sequences with V and J called. Part of the clones is missing from these tables; in studies checked, under half for an unresolved V gene and the rest for unknown reasons. Within this sample are a few hundred thousand clones, with 15% of them counted one time only. The ten most abundant clones make up more than 0.015% of the sample. The specimen was naive CD4+ T cells from blood. The sample's cell subset or site label is to be understood as: true naive CD4+ T cells. These receptors all stem from a young man with type 1 diabetes.

This clone showed up just a few times. This chain joins TRBV2 and TRBJ1-4; D gene ambiguous. Germline V CDR1 and CDR2: SNHLY, FYNNEI. The V end lost 1 base, the J end lost 2 bases, and 5 bases lay between the germline ends. CDR3 length: 14 residues. CDR3 residues: CASSEGATNEKLFF. The DNA of the CDR3 is TGTGCCAGCAGTGAAGGGGCGACTAATGAAAAACTGTTTTTT. Using reference TRBV2 and TRBJ1-4 for the parts outside the CDR3, the full variable domain is EPEVTQTPSHQVTQMGQEVILRCVPISNHLYFYWYRQILGQKVEFLVSFYNNEISEKSEIFDDQFSVERPDGSNFTLKIRSTKLEDSAMYFCASSEGATNEKLFFGSGTQLSVL.

This clone turned up a few times. The chain carries TRBV5-4 and TRBJ2-3; 7 bases map to TRBD2. Germline trimming cut 1 base from V and 11 bases from J; bases unmatched to any gene: 13. From germline, CDR1 is SGHNT and CDR2 YYREEE (reference sequence). CDR3 length equals 15 residues. The CDR3 is CASSLSGGSMLRQYF. Here the CDR3 DNA reads TGTGCCAGCAGCTTGTCGGGAGGTTCCATGTTGAGGCAGTATTTT.

The gene calls are TRBV4-1 and TRBJ2-7; tentative D call: TRBD1 (6 bases). Germline V gene lookup returns CDR1 MGHRA and CDR2 YSYEKL. V lost 0 bases and J lost 3, with 12 bases in between. CDR3 length: 15 amino acids. The CDR3 region is CASSQDVGTYYEQYF. CDR3 bases: TGCGCCAGCAGCCAAGATGTAGGGACATACTACGAGCAGTACTTC.

This clone showed up just a few times. V usage is TRBV9 and J usage is TRBJ2-1; TRBD2 might be the D (7 bases). Looked up from germline, CDR1 is SGDLS and CDR2 is YYNGEE. The CDR3 extends over 16 amino acids. V was clipped by 6 bases and J by 2 bases, with 18 bases between them. CDR3 sequence reads: CASTHGGRGTYNEQFF. DNA for the CDR3: TGTGCCAGCACCCACGGGGGGCGGGGGACCTACAATGAGCAGTTCTTC.

The chain joins TRBV4-3 to TRBJ2-4; TRBD2 might be the D (6 bases). Trimming pared 2 bases from V and 0 bases from J, leaving 8 bases between. This CDR3 contains 15 residues. The germline V gene has CDR1 LGHNA and CDR2 YSLEER. Here the CDR3 DNA reads TGCGCCAGCAGCCAATTGGGACTAGCCAAAAACATTCAGTACTTC. Translation gives CASSQLGLAKNIQYF.

As DNA, the CDR3 is TGTGCCAGCAGCCCCGGGACACAACAAGAGACCCAGTACTTC. This sequence encodes CASSPGTQQETQYF. This chain links TRBV28 with TRBJ2-5, with D possibly TRBD1 on 6 matching bases. V lost 6 bases and J 2 bases, leaving 13 bases between the germline ends. This CDR3 region has 14 residues. Germline assignment: CDR1 MDHEN and CDR2 SYDVKM.

The rearrangement uses TRBV2 and TRBJ2-3; 10 positions match TRBD1. From germline, CDR1 is SNHLY and CDR2 FYNNEI. This CDR3 is 14 amino acids long. The ends lost 7 bases at V and 7 bases at J; junction bases unmatched: 8. In DNA form, the CDR3 reads TGTGCCAGCACCCCGGGGACAGGGGTTAATACGCAGTATTTT. Translation gives CASTPGTGVNTQYF.

This clone was seen a few times. The genes are TRBV7-2 and TRBJ2-3, with 7 bases that match TRBD2. The length of the CDR3 is 16 residues. Germline V lookup: CDR1 SGHTA, CDR2 FQGNSA. V lost 4 bases to trimming and J lost 0 bases; unmatched junction nucleotides: 7. CDR3 protein: CASSWKRGFSTDTQYF. The CDR3 coding sequence is TGTGCCAGCAGCTGGAAGCGGGGCTTTAGCACAGATACGCAGTATTTT.

J is TRBJ2-2 and V is TRBV2; TRBD2 matches at 12 bases. The CDR3 length is 14 residues. V lost 9 bases to trimming and J lost 6 bases; unmatched junction nucleotides: 5. CDR1 and CDR2 (germline): SNHLY, FYNNEI. The CDR3 loop is CASAPSGRAGELFF. CDR3 in DNA: TGTGCCAGTGCCCCTAGCGGGAGGGCCGGGGAGCTGTTTTTT.

There are a few counts of this clone. The rearrangement links TRBV4-2 to TRBJ1-5; D remains ambiguous. Trimming removed 1 base from V and 4 bases from J, with 11 bases in between. The length of the CDR3 is 15 residues. The V gene's germline CDR1 is LGHNA and CDR2 YNFKEQ. The CDR3 spells CASSQAGGMNQPQHF. The CDR3 DNA sequence: TGTGCCAGCAGCCAAGCGGGTGGAATGAATCAGCCCCAGCATTTT.

This clone was observed a few times. V usage is TRBV18 and J usage is TRBJ1-1; a possible D gene is TRBD1 (5 bases). The V end lost 2 bases, the J end lost 3 bases, and 13 bases lay between the germline ends. The V gene's germline CDR1 is KGHSH and CDR2 LQKENI. The CDR3 runs to 15 residues. The chain's CDR3 is CASSPGATVDTEAFF. In nucleotides, the CDR3 is TGTGCCAGCTCACCAGGGGCGACAGTGGACACTGAAGCTTTCTTT.

The sample holds a few counts of this clone. The chain joins TRBV7-9 to TRBJ2-7; weak D call: TRBD1 (6 bases). Germline loops: CDR1 SEHNR, CDR2 FQNEAQ (reference sequence). The V end was cut by 5 bases, the J end by 3 bases, with 8 bases between. This CDR3 is 12 amino acids long. The CDR3 loop is CASSETGYEQYF. CDR3 nucleotides: TGTGCCAGCAGCGAGACAGGCTACGAGCAGTACTTC.

This clone appeared a few times. V gene TRBV7-9 combines with J gene TRBJ1-6, with 9 bases identical to TRBD1. The CDR3 length is 15 residues. With 4 bases clipped from V and 10 bases from J, the junction kept 8 bases outside the gene matches. Germline-derived CDR1 and CDR2 are SEHNR and FQNEAQ (reference sequence). CDR3 DNA sequence: TGTGCCAGCAGCTCGTACCGGGACAGGGAATCACCCCTCCACTTT. Protein sequence: CASSSYRDRESPLHF.

In this sample, this clone turned up a few times. The rearrangement links TRBV7-9 to TRBJ1-1; D might be TRBD1 (6 bases). Germline V gives CDR1 SEHNR, CDR2 FQNEAQ (reference sequence). The CDR3 is 13 residues long. V lost 3 bases to trimming and J lost 6 bases, with 11 bases between them. CDR3 DNA sequence: TGTGCCAGCAGCTTCCTGCGGACAGCTGAAGCTTTCTTT. This translates into CASSFLRTAEAFF.

This clone was detected a few times. This chain uses TRBV15 with TRBJ2-4; 9 bases line up with TRBD1. Trimming took 5 bases from V and 0 from J; bases not matched to a gene: 17. This CDR3 has 20 amino acids. The V gene's germline CDR1 is LNHNV and CDR2 YYDKDF (reference sequence). DNA of the CDR3: TGTGCCACCAGCTCCCCCCGGGGACAGGGAGGTATACTAGCCAAAAACATTCAGTACTTC. It encodes CATSSPRGQGGILAKNIQYF.

This clone was recorded a few times. The chain is built from TRBV7-9 and TRBJ1-2; no clear D gene. V gave up 4 bases and J gave up 2 bases, with 11 bases separating them. This CDR3 contains 14 residues. Germline V gene data show CDR1 as SEHNR and CDR2 as FQNEAQ (reference sequence). CDR3 bases: TGTGCCAGCAGCTCCCAGGCCCAGAACTATGGCTACACCTTC. Translating gives CASSSQAQNYGYTF.

V and J are TRBV5-1 and TRBJ2-6; TRBD2 agrees at 7 bases. CDR1 SGHRS and CDR2 YFSETQ come from the germline V gene. The CDR3 spans 17 residues. With V trimmed by 4 bases and J by 2 bases, 9 bases remained unmatched. CDR3 sequence reads: CASSTEAGIAGANVLTF. For the CDR3, the DNA is TGCGCCAGCAGCACCGAAGCGGGGATCGCTGGGGCCAACGTCCTGACTTTC. The variable domain in full, with the rest retrieved from reference TRBV5-1 and TRBJ2-6, is KAGVTQTPRYLIKTRGQQVTLSCSPISGHRSVSWYQQTPGQGLQFLFEYFSETQRNKGNFPGRFSGRQFSNSRSEMNVSTLELGDSALYLCASSTEAGIAGANVLTFGAGSRLTVL.

The rearrangement links TRBV30 to TRBJ2-3, with 13 bases that match TRBD2. The CDR3 extends over 18 amino acids. The trim removed 1 base at V and 4 bases at J, leaving 11 bases unmatched. Germline V CDR1 and CDR2: GTSNPN, SVGIG (reference sequence). CDR3 nucleotide sequence: TGTGCCTGGAGTGCCTGGACTAGCGGGAGTATGGGCGCAGATACGCAGTATTTT. It specifies CAWSAWTSGSMGADTQYF. Using reference TRBV30 and TRBJ2-3 for the parts outside the CDR3, the full variable domain is SQTIHQWPATLVQPVGSPLSLECTVEGTSNPNLYWYRQAAGRGLQLLFYSVGIGQISSEVPQNLSASRPQDRQFILSSKKLLLSDSGFYLCAWSAWTSGSMGADTQYFGPGTRLTVL.

This clone came up a few times. The genes are TRBV21-1 and TRBJ1-4; the table's D call TRBD1 went unverified against the DNA. TRBV21-1 is tagged as a pseudogene. CDR3 length: 17 residues. CDR3 sequence (DNA): TGTGCCAGCAGCAAAAAGTGGACCGGGACAGGGGATGAAAAACTGTTTTTT. It specifies CASSKKWTGTGDEKLFF.

The rearrangement uses TRBV7-2 and TRBJ2-1; D call uncertain. Looked up from germline, CDR1 is SGHTA and CDR2 is FQGNSA. The CDR3 consists of 13 residues. V was cut by 1 base and J by 4 bases, with 5 bases left in between. The CDR3 spells CASSLGRYNEQFF. CDR3 bases: TGTGCCAGCAGCTTAGGCAGATACAATGAGCAGTTCTTC.